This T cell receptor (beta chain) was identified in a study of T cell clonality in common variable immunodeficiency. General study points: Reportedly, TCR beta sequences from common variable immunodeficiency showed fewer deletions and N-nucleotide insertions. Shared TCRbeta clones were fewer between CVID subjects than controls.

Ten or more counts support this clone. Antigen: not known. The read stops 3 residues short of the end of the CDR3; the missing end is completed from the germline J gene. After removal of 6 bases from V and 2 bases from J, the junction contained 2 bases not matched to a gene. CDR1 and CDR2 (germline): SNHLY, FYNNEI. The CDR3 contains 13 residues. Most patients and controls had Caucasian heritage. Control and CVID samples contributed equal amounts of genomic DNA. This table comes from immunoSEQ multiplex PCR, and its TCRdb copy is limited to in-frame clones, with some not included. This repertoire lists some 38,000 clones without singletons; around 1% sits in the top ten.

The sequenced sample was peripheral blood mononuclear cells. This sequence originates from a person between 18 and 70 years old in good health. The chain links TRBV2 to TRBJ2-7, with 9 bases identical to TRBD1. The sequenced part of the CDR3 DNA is TGTGCCAGCAGGCGGGACAGGGCCTACGAG. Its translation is CASRRDRAYE. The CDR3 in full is CASRRDRAYEQYF.